The present entry profiles one T cell receptor (beta chain) with its context. This clonotype was seen ten or more times. The antigen it binds to is not known. It has no much larger one-base neighbor in the sample; base qualities were not kept. This sample is drawn from a study of regulatory T cells in long-lasting Graves disease (dated by TCRdb to the early 2020s). Notes on the research overall: Antithyroid drugs had been taken for less than 3 months by newly diagnosed Graves' disease patients. A total of roughly 35 samples underwent TCR sequencing: approximately 13 from persistent and approximately 20 from newly diagnosed Graves' disease patients. The study was conducted in China and was registered as a clinical trial. This study used TCR sequencing and RNA sequencing of peripheral blood to compare persistent Graves' disease patients against newly diagnosed Graves' disease patients.

The time point label, read with the paper, signifies: newly diagnosed GD, antithyroid drugs for less than 3 months. RNA was extracted from PBMCs in TRIzol for both TCR sequencing and RNA sequencing. The diagnosis of Graves' disease followed American Thyroid Association guidelines. Patients for the study were recruited at an endocrinology department in Xi'an, China. Each patient gave about 10 milliliters of peripheral blood, collected in an EDTA anticoagulant tube. Ficoll Paque Plus density gradient separation was used to isolate PBMCs, and no further T cell sorting was done. RNA quality was checked with an Agilent 2100 Bioanalyzer and agarose gel, and concentration with a NanoDrop 2000. Library method: multiplex PCR. The sequencing machine was an Illumina HiSeq 4000. iRepertoire HTBI primers and Arm-PCR amplification of CDR3 regions were used to construct TCR beta libraries. Before sequencing, the PCR products underwent gel purification. The original pipeline was this. Gene usage analysis of CDR3 amino acid clonotypes relied on the approximately 68 TRBV and 13 to 15 TRBJ segments identified across samples. COPE and FqMerger were used to merge the filtered high-quality paired reads into contigs. Contigs were aligned with BLAST to IMGT TRBV, TRBD and TRBJ reference genes, and CDR3 was defined per IMGT. Any clonotype with a frequency above 0.1% was classified as a highly expanded clone. Shannon entropy served as the measure of repertoire diversity, while the Gini coefficient captured V-J evenness. A clonotype found in more than one individual was treated as public. TCRdb trimmed public reads at Q25 via fastp, called clones via MiXCR and kept in-frame beta chains. When rows share a CDR3 protein, they turn into one entry using the most common DNA and genes. TCRdb's processing, not the authors', yielded these V and J calls. The sample records approximately 490,000 distinct CDR3 sequences, 15% to 20% of which are singletons. The ten largest clones represent more than 9% of the sample.

Germline trimming amounts to 11 bases on V and 4 bases on J, with 6 as the count of junction bases outside the gene matches. Reading the germline V gene gives CDR1 SNHLY and CDR2 FYNNEI. Taken from cysteine to phenylalanine, the CDR3 has 12 residues. The entry retains the CDR3 DNA only, 36 bases that are in frame from base 1. Broad study findings and their caveats: Preferential use of TRBV28, TRBJ1-2 and TRBJ2-5 was observed in persistent disease, whereas TRBV20-1 and TRBJ2-1 were favored in newly diagnosed disease. The small sample size was acknowledged by the authors as a limitation that may reduce accuracy. Compared with newly diagnosed patients, patients with persistent Graves' disease had lower TCR Shannon entropy and fewer highly expanded clones, which suggests clonal expansion. More public clonotypes were shared among persistent patients (under 3,000) than among newly diagnosed patients (roughly 1,000). Only peripheral blood was studied, because thyroid tissue, the primary lesion, was inaccessible. Sequencing and analysis were restricted to the TCR beta chain.

The sample was also reused in another study, on T cells in Graves' hyperthyroidism and ophthalmopathy. The second source states: Graves' hyperthyroidism was defined as stable when no progression to ophthalmopathy occurred over 18 months of follow-up. Hyperthyroidism patients were aged 18 to 65 years and newly diagnosed, with disease duration of less than 2 months. The study excluded patients with uncontrolled infections, other autoimmune diseases, pregnancy or lactation. Clinical symptoms, serum thyroxine and TRAb, thyroid ultrasound, and orbital computed tomography formed the basis for the diagnoses. The first round of RT-PCR for the TCR CDR3 was performed with the HTBI primer set and the Qiagen OneStep RT-PCR kit. Most expanded thyroid clonotypes (frequency above 0.001) were also detected in blood, suggesting blood repertoires may reflect thyroid immune responses. In cross-validation, a model built on a 13 V-J signature told ophthalmopathy apart from stable hyperthyroidism with approximately 90% sensitivity and about 81% specificity, and in testing the same model reached 80%/75%. In validation, the model predicted progression to ophthalmopathy a median of approximately 6.3 months before onset, with approximately 70% sensitivity and roughly 77% specificity. To identify distinguishing TCR V-J signatures, a discovery cohort of 100 or so patients was used, comprising 40 to 45 with Graves' ophthalmopathy and 55 to 65 with stable Graves' hyperthyroidism. Prospective prediction of ophthalmopathy was tested in an independent validation cohort consisting of fewer than 20 hyperthyroidism patients and 17 patients who later progressed to ophthalmopathy. For training and testing, the 100 or so patients in the discovery cohort were randomly divided in a 7:3 ratio. In addition, the study compared T-cell repertoires in thyroid tissue and in blood from about 6 Graves' hyperthyroidism patients. After sampling, hyperthyroidism patients received methimazole starting at 30 mg daily, and ophthalmopathy patients received high-dose intravenous methylprednisolone. Libraries were constructed in a second round of multiplex PCR, after which size selection and purification were carried out. The libraries were sequenced on an Illumina HiSeq2000 using paired-end 100 bp reads. SOAPnuke was used to process the raw data, with reads discarded if the reads contained adapters or uncalled bases, had a mean Phred below 15, or lacked an exact constant-primer or identifier match. High-quality paired reads were merged using COPE v1.2.5, and each unique nucleotide sequence was defined as a clonotype. MiTCR v1.1 was used to align clonotypes to the IMGT TRBV, TRBD and TRBJ reference segments. The analysis included only V-J combinations with a frequency above 0.0001, which together covered roughly 99% of the repertoires. The TCS score was defined as the ratio of F50 (clonal expansion) to E x V (chaos), calculated using BLOSUM62-based TCRdist between CDR3 peptides within each V-J. Welch's t-statistics and random forest reduced approximately 520 V-J features to 13, which were used in a naive Bayes classifier (R e1071). Sample size was not statistically predetermined, and blinding of investigators to group allocation was not performed. The paper reports TCR Vbeta CDR3 sequencing of over 130 peripheral blood samples: over 40 ophthalmopathy, roughly 74 hyperthyroidism and approximately 17 progressor patients.

This chain joins TRBV2 to TRBJ2-7; a stretch of 9 junction bases matches TRBD2. The sequence came from a man aged 35-49 years with Graves disease. Donor details come from another sample of the same person, matched by shared clones. Source: peripheral blood mononuclear cells (PBMCs), taken at new diagnosis, from a patient treated with antithyroid drugs. This receptor has the CDR3 CAGWTSAYEQYF. The sequence in DNA is TGTGCCGGATGGACTAGCGCGTACGAGCAGTACTTC.